The clone carrying this T cell receptor (beta chain) came up once. Its specificity is unknown. Compared with germline, one end of the junction differs, possibly owing to a read error. The source of the sample is a study of T cells in localized non-small cell lung cancer. Germline CDR1 MDHEN, CDR2 SYDVKM. The CDR3 runs to 16 residues. The assay was immunoSEQ multiplex PCR, and TCRdb's table has in-frame clones only and misses some. The sample shows under 15,000 clones, roughly 30% of them seen only once. Findings and limits, study-wide: One tumor region alone was sequenced, and heterogeneity therefore remains possible. Among the top 100 tumor clones, a median approximately 55 appeared in adjacent lung.

This specimen was lung tumor tissue, taken before any cancer treatment. The chain links TRBV28 to TRBJ2-5, with a possible D match to TRBD1 (6 bases). The source of this sequence is a female donor of 60 years or more with stage I lung adenocarcinoma. This CDR3 is CASSLSGQGPREIQYF. DNA of the CDR3: TGTGCCAGCAGTTTATCGGGGCAGGGGCCGAGAGAGATCCAGTACTTC.